The rows below give T cell receptor beta chains drawn from one sample of a study of Ad26.COV2.S vaccination and SARS-CoV-2 variants. Here immunoSEQ multiplex PCR was the method, and the copy in TCRdb shows in-frame clones only, minus some. The sample consists of around 380,000 clones, roughly nine tenths of them appearing once. Sample: peripheral blood, taken in a trial of Ad26.COV2.S vaccine versus placebo. The receptors stem from a person between 18 and 65 years old who received the Ad26.COV2.S COVID-19 vaccine or a placebo. The CDR3 runs from the conserved cysteine through the conserved F or W. D genes are given only for firm matches. Clone size is stated in some rows and not others, as once, few, many or a class when expanded.

TRBV4-1	TRBJ2-3	TRBD2	.	CASSPTFRLAGADTQYF	TGCGCCAGCAGCCCCACATTTAGGCTAGCGGGGGCGGATACGCAGTATTTT
TRBV7-7	TRBJ2-3	.	.	CASSSHGTDTQYF	TGTGCCAGCAGCTCCCATGGCACAGATACGCAGTATTTT
TRBV19	TRBJ1-2	TRBD1	.	CASSIDRGLLGYTF	TGTGCCAGTAGTATCGACAGGGGGTTACTTGGCTACACCTTC
TRBV5-1	TRBJ2-5	TRBD1	.	CASSLLGTAETQYF	TGCGCCAGCAGCTTGCTCGGGACAGCGGAGACCCAGTACTTC
TRBV11-2	TRBJ1-1	.	.	CASSLMGEWISTEAFF	TGTGCCAGCAGCTTAATGGGGGAATGGATCTCCACTGAAGCTTTCTTT
TRBV5-1	TRBJ2-5	.	.	CASSLSGGQETQYF	TGCGCCAGCAGCTTGTCAGGCGGGCAAGAGACCCAGTACTTC
TRBV5-4	TRBJ2-5	.	.	CASSLDREETQYF	TGTGCCAGCAGCTTGGACAGGGAAGAGACCCAGTACTTC
TRBV11-3	TRBJ2-5	.	.	CASSLGLGETQYF	TGTGCCAGCAGCTTAGGCCTTGGGGAGACCCAGTACTTC
TRBV4-3	TRBJ1-2	.	.	CASSQDLYREASGYTF	TGCGCCAGCAGCCAAGATCTATACAGGGAGGCCAGTGGCTACACCTTC
TRBV27	TRBJ2-6	.	once	CASSLYTDGSGANVLTF	TGTGCCAGCAGTTTATATACAGACGGCTCTGGGGCCAACGTCCTGACTTTC
TRBV3-1/TRBV3-2	TRBJ1-5	.	.	CASSQGGVQPQHF	TGTGCCAGCAGCCAAGGCGGGGTCCAGCCCCAGCATTTT
TRBV4-1	TRBJ1-1	.	.	CASRSPGRNMNTEAFF	TGCGCCAGCAGATCCCCGGGACGGAACATGAACACTGAAGCTTTCTTT
TRBV3-1/TRBV3-2	TRBJ2-1	.	few	CASSPPRGLGNEQFF	TGTGCCAGCAGCCCGCCGAGAGGTTTGGGGAATGAGCAGTTCTTC
TRBV25-1	TRBJ1-4	.	.	CASSEYIRAGVEKLFF	TGTGCCAGCAGTGAATATATAAGGGCCGGTGTGGAAAAACTGTTTTTT
TRBV6-5	TRBJ2-3	TRBD1	.	CASNRDRVTDTQYF	TGTGCCAGCAACCGGGACAGGGTTACAGATACGCAGTATTTT
TRBV12-3/TRBV12-4	TRBJ1-2	.	.	CASSPGILDGYTF	TGTGCCAGCAGCCCCGGAATATTGGATGGCTACACCTTC
TRBV18	TRBJ1-6	.	few	CASSPKREGNSPLHF	TGTGCCAGCTCACCTAAAAGGGAGGGAAATTCACCCCTCCACTTT
TRBV4-1	TRBJ2-1	TRBD2	.	CASSQAGTSDNEQFF	TGCGCCAGCAGCCAGGCCGGGACTAGCGACAATGAGCAGTTCTTC
TRBV29-1	TRBJ1-1	.	.	CSVTAGTEAFF	TGCAGCGTAACCGCAGGGACTGAAGCTTTCTTT
TRBV5-1	TRBJ1-2	TRBD1	.	CASSFSTGDYGYTF	TGCGCCAGCAGCTTTTCGACAGGGGACTATGGCTACACCTTC
TRBV3-1/TRBV3-2	TRBJ2-5	TRBD2	.	CASSQAVGGRETQYF	TGTGCCAGCAGCCAAGCTGTCGGGGGGAGAGAGACCCAGTACTTC
TRBV4-1	TRBJ2-3	TRBD2	.	CASSQESIRTSGGKGHTDTQYF	TGCGCCAGCAGCCAAGAATCAATTCGGACTAGCGGGGGAAAAGGCCACACAGATACGCAGTATTTT
TRBV7-2	TRBJ2-7	.	.	CASSLFSGIGGNEQYF	TGTGCCAGCAGCTTATTCTCTGGGATAGGAGGGAACGAGCAGTACTTC
TRBV24-1	TRBJ2-2	.	.	CATSDPRGSPRDTGELFF	TGTGCCACCAGTGACCCCCGTGGAAGCCCTCGTGACACCGGGGAGCTGTTTTTT
TRBV5-4	TRBJ2-5	.	.	CASSLDGGNTGTETQYF	TGTGCCAGCAGCTTGGATGGGGGCAACACAGGGACGGAGACCCAGTACTTC
TRBV2	TRBJ2-7	.	.	CASSAGRAHVYEQYF	TGTGCCAGCAGTGCGGGACGGGCGCATGTCTACGAGCAGTACTTC
TRBV10-3	TRBJ1-1	.	.	CAISEGGQNTEAFF	TGTGCCATCAGTGAAGGGGGTCAGAACACTGAAGCTTTCTTT
TRBV6-5	TRBJ1-2	TRBD1	.	CASSLYQGAGYGYTF	TGTGCCAGCAGTTTGTACCAGGGGGCGGGCTATGGCTACACCTTC